This T cell receptor beta chain was sequenced during a study of TIL therapy for anti-PD-1-resistant metastatic lung cancer. On the study more broadly: Tumors were harvested before any PD-1/PD-L1 blockade. Most patients had lung adenocarcinoma. Tumors carried a median 1.5 non-synonymous mutations per megabase.

Sample time point: pre-treatment sample, taken before nivolumab and TIL therapy. This was the immunoSEQ v3 assay. The method was immunoSEQ multiplex PCR; TCRdb's version includes in-frame clones alone and lacks a portion of them. The repertoire consists of tens of thousands of clones, with around four fifths occurring once and the leading ten covering around 1.7%. The material sequenced was blood, taken at baseline. This receptor was obtained from a person aged 25 to 79 with non-small cell lung cancer.

CDR3 region: CASSLERGSTDTQYF. The CDR3 nucleotides read TGTGCCAGCAGCTTGGAGAGGGGGAGCACAGATACGCAGTATTTT. V usage is TRBV7-3 and J usage is TRBJ2-3; tentatively, D is TRBD1 (6 bases). V was cut by 3 bases and J by 0 bases, with 10 bases left in between. CDR3 length equals 15 residues. CDR1 and CDR2 from the germline V gene are SGHTA and FQGTGA.